This T cell receptor (beta chain) was profiled in a study of CD8+ T cells in alopecia areata. Germline V CDR1 and CDR2: SNHLY, FYNNEI. With 6 bases clipped from V and 4 bases from J, the junction kept 12 bases outside the gene matches. The CDR3 totals 16 residues. In each case, RNA was isolated and then reverse transcribed into cDNA as the sequencing template. The repertoire was sequenced with immunoSEQ multiplex PCR; TCRdb's copy has only in-frame clones and lacks some. Of about 200,000 clones in the sample, 60% to 70% are singletons; the top ten hold approximately 3.5%. The treatment was: oral pan-JAK inhibitor, 5-10 mg twice daily. Both peripheral blood and punch biopsies of lesional scalp skin were obtained from patients who had alopecia areata.

The genes are TRBV2 and TRBJ2-3, with 8 bases that match TRBD2. Sequencing used CD4+ T cells sorted from blood, obtained at week 4, from a patient treated with tofacitinib. This clonotype was sampled from a human donor with alopecia areata. In DNA, the CDR3 is TGTGCCAGCAGGCAGATGGCGGGGGGCAGTGCAGATACGCAGTATTTT. It codes for CASRQMAGGSADTQYF.